The rows below give T cell receptor beta chains drawn from one sample of a study of cytomegalovirus exposure and HLA in healthy donors. The protocol was immunoSEQ multiplex PCR, while the TCRdb copy is restricted to in-frame clones and leaves out a portion. This repertoire shows about 160,000 clones, about four fifths found once; its top ten account for over 10%. Specimen: PBMCs. The receptors were gathered from a woman in her forties or fifties in good health and CMV-seronegative. Each CDR3 is given with its conserved first and last residue. D genes are given only for firm matches. A clone size is listed for some rows: how often the clone was seen (once, few, many), or a class if it is expanded.

j_call	v_call	clone_size	d_call	cdr3_nt	cdr3_aa
TRBJ2-7	TRBV6-4	NA	TRBD1	TGTGCCAGCAGTACCCGACAGGGTAGCGAGCAGTACTTC	CASSTRQGSEQYF
TRBJ2-7	TRBV19	NA	NA	TGTGCCAGTAGGTCTGCGGTTAGCTCCTACGAGCAGTACTTC	CASRSAVSSYEQYF
TRBJ1-2	TRBV5-1	NA	TRBD1	TGCGCCAGCAGCTACGTCCCGGGACAGGGAACAAAGGCCTATGGCTACACCTTC	CASSYVPGQGTKAYGYTF
TRBJ2-5	TRBV7-8	NA	TRBD2	TGTGCCAGCAGCGGGAGGACTAGCAGCCCCCAAGAGACCCAGTACTTC	CASSGRTSSPQETQYF
TRBJ1-6	TRBV6-1	once	NA	TGTGCCAGCAGTATTATAAATTCACCCCTCCACTTT	CASSIINSPLHF
TRBJ2-7	TRBV5-1	NA	NA	TGCGCCAGCAGCTTGGGTCCATCTTCGGGTGAGCAGTACTTC	CASSLGPSSGEQYF
TRBJ2-7	TRBV27	NA	TRBD2	TGTGCCAGCAGTTTATGGGGGACTAGCGGGGTATACGAGCAGTACTTC	CASSLWGTSGVYEQYF
TRBJ2-6	TRBV2	once	NA	TGTGCCAGCAGTATTCAGGTATTCGGGGCCAACGTCCTGACTTTC	CASSIQVFGANVLTF
TRBJ2-1	TRBV4-2	NA	TRBD2	TGTGCCAGCAGCCAAGGATCGGGACTAGACGGTAAAGAGGGCCGGAATGAGCAGTTCTTC	CASSQGSGLDGKEGRNEQFF
TRBJ1-3	TRBV28	once	NA	TGTGCCAGCAGTCCCCGTAGTAACACCATATATTTT	CASSPRSNTIYF
TRBJ2-7	TRBV27	NA	TRBD1	TGTGCCAGCAGCCCTGGGACAGGGGGCTACGAGCAGTACTTC	CASSPGTGGYEQYF
TRBJ1-2	TRBV2	NA	NA	TGTGCCAGCAGTGAAGCAAAAGGGGTCGGCTACACCTTC	CASSEAKGVGYTF
TRBJ1-3	TRBV30	NA	NA	TGTGCCTGGTCTCCCGGGAAACACACCATATATTTT	CAWSPGKHTIYF
TRBJ1-3	TRBV15	NA	TRBD1	TGTGCCACCAGCAGCGAACAGGGGGCGCCCGGAAACACCATATATTTT	CATSSEQGAPGNTIYF
TRBJ2-7	TRBV7-6	NA	TRBD1	TGTGCCAGCAGCTTAGAACAGGGGGCGGTCTACGAGCAGTACTTC	CASSLEQGAVYEQYF
TRBJ2-1	TRBV6-6	few	TRBD2	TGTGCCAGCATCGGTAGCGGGGGATCCTACAATGAGCAGTTCTTC	CASIGSGGSYNEQFF
TRBJ2-5	TRBV27	few	NA	TGTGCCAGCAGCACAGGGCACGAGACCCAGTACTTC	CASSTGHETQYF
TRBJ2-7	TRBV7-6	few	TRBD2	TGTGCCAGCAGCCCCCAGGCGAGCGGGAGTCGCGAGCAGTACTTC	CASSPQASGSREQYF
TRBJ1-1	TRBV18	NA	NA	TGTGCCAGCTCACCACCAGTAAGGGGTAACACTGAAGCTTTCTTT	CASSPPVRGNTEAFF
TRBJ2-1	TRBV6-6	NA	TRBD2	TGTGCCAGCAGCCAGCCGTCTAGCGGGGGGTACAATGAGCAGTTCTTC	CASSQPSSGGYNEQFF
TRBJ2-3	TRBV5-6	NA	TRBD2	TGTGCCAGCAGCTCAGCTCTCGGACTAGGAGATACGCAGTATTTT	CASSSALGLGDTQYF
TRBJ2-7	TRBV7-9	NA	NA	TGTGCCAGCAATCGCCCGGGGGGCCCTTACGAGCAGTACTTC	CASNRPGGPYEQYF
TRBJ2-5	TRBV30	once	TRBD1	TGTGCCTGGAGTACCCCCCGTGAGGGACAGGGGGAAGAGACCCAGTACTTC	CAWSTPREGQGEETQYF
TRBJ1-1	TRBV30	NA	NA	TGTGCCTGGAGTGTATATCGCCCCCAAGGGGATAAGAGCACTGAAGCTTTCTTT	CAWSVYRPQGDKSTEAFF
TRBJ1-5	TRBV27	NA	NA	TGTGCCAGCAGTTCAGGGCTGGCTATGGAGCCCCAGCATTTT	CASSSGLAMEPQHF
TRBJ2-3	TRBV7-2	NA	TRBD2	TGTGCCAGCAGCTTAGCTAGCGGGGGCACAGATACGCAGTATTTT	CASSLASGGTDTQYF
TRBJ1-3	TRBV28	NA	NA	TGTGCCAGCAGTTTAAGTTTTGGGCTTGGCTCTGGAAACACCATATATTTT	CASSLSFGLGSGNTIYF
TRBJ2-7	TRBV5-5	NA	NA	TGTGCCAGCAGGCATCTATTATCCTACGAGCAGTACTTC	CASRHLLSYEQYF
TRBJ1-1	TRBV19	NA	NA	TGTGCCAGTACCGGGGTAGGAGGCACTGAAGCTTTCTTT	CASTGVGGTEAFF